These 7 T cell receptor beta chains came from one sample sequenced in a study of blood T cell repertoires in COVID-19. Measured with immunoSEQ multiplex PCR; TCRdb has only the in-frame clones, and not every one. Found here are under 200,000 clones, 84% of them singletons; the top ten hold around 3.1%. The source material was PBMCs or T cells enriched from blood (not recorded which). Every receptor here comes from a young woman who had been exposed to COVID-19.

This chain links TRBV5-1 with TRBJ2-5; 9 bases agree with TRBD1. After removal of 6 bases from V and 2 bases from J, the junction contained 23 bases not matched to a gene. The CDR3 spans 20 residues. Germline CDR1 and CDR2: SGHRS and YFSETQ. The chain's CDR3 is CASKRTGQGVTIGFQETQYF. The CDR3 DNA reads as TGCGCCAGCAAAAGAACGGGACAGGGTGTAACGATTGGTTTTCAAGAGACCCAGTACTTC.

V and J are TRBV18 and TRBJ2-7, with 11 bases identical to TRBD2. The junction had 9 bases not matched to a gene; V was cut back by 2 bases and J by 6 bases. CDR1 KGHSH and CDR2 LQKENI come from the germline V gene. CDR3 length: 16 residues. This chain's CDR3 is CASSPLNSGGAIEQYF. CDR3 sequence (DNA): TGTGCCAGCTCACCATTAAATAGCGGGGGGGCTATCGAGCAGTACTTC.

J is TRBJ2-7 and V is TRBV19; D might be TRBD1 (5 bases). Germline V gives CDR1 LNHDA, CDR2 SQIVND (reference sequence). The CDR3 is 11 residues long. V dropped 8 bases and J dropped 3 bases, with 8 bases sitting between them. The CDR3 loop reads CASEQGYEQYF. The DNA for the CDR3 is TGTGCCAGTGAGCAGGGCTACGAGCAGTACTTC.

The CDR3 reads CASSLRGGGYNEQFF. The CDR3 nucleotides are TGTGCCAGCAGTTTACGCGGGGGGGGCTACAATGAGCAGTTCTTC. V is TRBV27 and J is TRBJ2-1, with 9 positions matching TRBD2. This CDR3 is built from 15 residues. CDR1 is MNHEY, CDR2 SMNVEV, per germline (reference sequence). The V gene end was trimmed by 2 bases and the J gene end by 3 bases; junction bases not matched to a gene: 2.

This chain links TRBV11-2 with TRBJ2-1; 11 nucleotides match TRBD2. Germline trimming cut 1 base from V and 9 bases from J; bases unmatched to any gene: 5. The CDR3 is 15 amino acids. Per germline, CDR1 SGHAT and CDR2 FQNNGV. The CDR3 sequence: CASSLGLAGFTEQFF. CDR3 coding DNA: TGTGCCAGCAGCTTAGGACTAGCGGGGTTCACTGAGCAGTTCTTC.

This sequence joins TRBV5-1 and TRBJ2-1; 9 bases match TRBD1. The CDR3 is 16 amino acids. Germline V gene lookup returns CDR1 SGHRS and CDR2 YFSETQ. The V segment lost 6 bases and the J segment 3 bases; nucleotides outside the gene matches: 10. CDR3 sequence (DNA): TGCGCCAGCAAAATCTACCCGGGACAGGGCTACAATGAGCAGTTCTTC. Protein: CASKIYPGQGYNEQFF. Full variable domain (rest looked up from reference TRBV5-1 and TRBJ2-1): KAGVTQTPRYLIKTRGQQVTLSCSPISGHRSVSWYQQTPGQGLQFLFEYFSETQRNKGNFPGRFSGRQFSNSRSEMNVSTLELGDSALYLCASKIYPGQGYNEQFFGPGTRLTVL.

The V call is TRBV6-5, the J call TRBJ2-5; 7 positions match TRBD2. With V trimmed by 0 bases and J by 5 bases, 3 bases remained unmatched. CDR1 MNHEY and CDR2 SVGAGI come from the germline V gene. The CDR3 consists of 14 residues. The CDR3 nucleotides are TGTGCCAGCAGTTACTCCGGGGGGAGGGAGACCCAGTACTTC. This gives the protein CASSYSGGRETQYF.